A selection of T cell receptor beta chains follows, all from one sample in a study of CD8 T cells in Susac syndrome. TCRdb called the immunoSEQ multiplex PCR reads again in MiXCR, with one record for every CDR3 protein. The sample has 140,000 to 150,000 distinct CDR3 sequences, 94% seen once. Sequenced sample: CD4+ T cells from PBMCs. All receptors derive from a human donor in good health. The CDR3 runs from the conserved cysteine through the conserved F or W. The D gene is left open where the match is weak. The size entry is marked missing in some rows and otherwise reads once, few, many or a size class.

CDR3nt	CDR3aa	abundance	v_gene	j_gene	d_gene
TGTGCCACTTCCCCGGGACACCAGGGTGAAAGGGCTTTCTTT	CATSPGHQGERAFF	.	TRBV19	TRBJ1-1	.
TGTGCCAGCAGCGTAGAGACTAGCGGAGTGAAGGCAGATACGCAGTATTTT	CASSVETSGVKADTQYF	.	TRBV9	TRBJ2-3	TRBD2
TGTGCCAGCAGCCAGGGTCTCACCGGGGAGCTGTTTTTT	CASSQGLTGELFF	.	TRBV3-1	TRBJ2-2	.
TGTGCCAGCAGTTTCAACAACATTGAGCGTTTCTTC	CASSFNNIERFF	.	TRBV12-3/TRBV12-4	TRBJ2-1	.
TGTGCCAGCAGCGTGGGACTAGCGGGAAGCACAGATACGCAGTATTTT	CASSVGLAGSTDTQYF	.	TRBV5-4	TRBJ2-3	TRBD2
TGCAGTGCCTCTGACAGCTCTGGAAACACCATATATTTT	CSASDSSGNTIYF	.	TRBV20-1	TRBJ1-3	.
TGTGCCAGCAGTTTACCCCGCACTGAAGCTTTCTTT	CASSLPRTEAFF	.	TRBV12-3/TRBV12-4	TRBJ1-1	.
TGTGCCAGGGGTAGGAGAGCAGAGACCCAGTACTTC	CARGRRAETQYF	.	TRBV19	TRBJ2-5	.
TGTGCCAGCAGCCTCAGAGGGGTGGAGACCCAGTACTTC	CASSLRGVETQYF	.	TRBV12-3/TRBV12-4	TRBJ2-5	.
TGCAGTGCTAGTAGTAAAGGGACCCAGTACTTC	CSASSKGTQYF	.	TRBV20-1	TRBJ2-5	.
TGTGCCAGCTCTCACACCCGGAGTAGATACGAGCAGTACTTC	CASSHTRSRYEQYF	once	TRBV18	TRBJ2-7	.
TGTGCCAGCAGTCTCGGGACACCCGGAGGTGGCTACACCTTC	CASSLGTPGGGYTF	.	TRBV12-3/TRBV12-4	TRBJ1-2	.
TGTGCCAGCTCACCACAGGGTTCAGGGACTGGTGGAGCTTTCTTT	CASSPQGSGTGGAFF	.	TRBV18	TRBJ1-1	.
TGTGCCAGCTCTCCCCGGACAGGAGGGGAAAAACTGTTTTTT	CASSPRTGGEKLFF	few	TRBV18	TRBJ1-4	TRBD1
TGTGCCAGTAGTATGACGGACTACCAAGAGACCCAGTACTTC	CASSMTDYQETQYF	.	TRBV19	TRBJ2-5	.